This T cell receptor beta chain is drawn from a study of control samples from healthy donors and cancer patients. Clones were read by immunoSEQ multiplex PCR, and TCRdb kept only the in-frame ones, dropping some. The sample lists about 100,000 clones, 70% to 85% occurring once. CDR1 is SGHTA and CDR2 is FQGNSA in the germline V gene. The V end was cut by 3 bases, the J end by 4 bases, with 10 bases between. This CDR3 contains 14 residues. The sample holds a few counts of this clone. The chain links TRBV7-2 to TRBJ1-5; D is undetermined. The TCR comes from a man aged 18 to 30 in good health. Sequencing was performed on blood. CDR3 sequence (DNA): TGTGCCAGCAGCTTTCCAGATAGGAATCAGCCCCAGCATTTT. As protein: CASSFPDRNQPQHF.